Sequencing of this T cell receptor (beta chain) was carried out in a study of T cell clusters in autoimmune cytopenias. By frequency, this clonotype is medium-sized (0.01 to 0.1%). Each sample's input was about 250 ng genomic DNA, 38,000 or so genome equivalents. The CDR3 covers 18 residues. In germline, CDR1 is MNHNY, CDR2 SVGAGI (reference sequence). Multiplex touch-down PCR amplified TRB using TRB-A and TRB-B pools in one tube. TCRdb reanalyzed the multiplex PCR reads, giving one entry per CDR3 protein sequence and no DNA. In all, the sample yields about 570 distinct CDR3 sequences. This sample also belongs to another study, concerning T cell repertoires in aging, cancer and after chemotherapy.

The chain combines TRBV6-6 with TRBJ1-6; the D call of TRBD1 rests on TCRdb alone, since no DNA is present to check it. The origin of this receptor is a human donor with chronic lymphocytic leukemia. Sequenced: peripheral blood. CDR3: CASRTSGTGRPYNSPLHF.